This T cell receptor beta chain was recovered during a study of T cell responses to AZD1222 COVID-19 vaccine. The study's findings and limits: There were vaccine-associated CD4 TCRs across spike, dominant at 160-218 and 743-854. Spike-specific TCRs gained breadth and depth after people received two AZD1222 doses. Mostly white British, mostly female donors; authors suggested clonal diversity may be underestimated. Sampling captured repertoires only after the peak T cell response.

In its sample, this clone was seen a few times. Its antigen is unknown. The data were produced by immunoSEQ multiplex PCR, yet TCRdb's version contains in-frame clones alone and is incomplete. The table shows about 93,000 clones, with 65% to 90% occurring only once. Sequencing used peripheral blood, obtained on day 0 of AZD1222 vaccination. The receptor was isolated from an adult in good health.

CDR3 sequence reads: CSASYRGEKLFF. CDR3 nucleotides: TGCAGTGCTAGTTATCGGGGTGAAAAACTGTTTTTT. V is TRBV20-1 and J is TRBJ1-4; D is ambiguous. The V end was cut by 3 bases, the J end by 7 bases, with 9 bases between. The CDR3 has 12 residues. Germline lookup yields CDR1 DFQATT and CDR2 SNEGSKA (reference sequence).